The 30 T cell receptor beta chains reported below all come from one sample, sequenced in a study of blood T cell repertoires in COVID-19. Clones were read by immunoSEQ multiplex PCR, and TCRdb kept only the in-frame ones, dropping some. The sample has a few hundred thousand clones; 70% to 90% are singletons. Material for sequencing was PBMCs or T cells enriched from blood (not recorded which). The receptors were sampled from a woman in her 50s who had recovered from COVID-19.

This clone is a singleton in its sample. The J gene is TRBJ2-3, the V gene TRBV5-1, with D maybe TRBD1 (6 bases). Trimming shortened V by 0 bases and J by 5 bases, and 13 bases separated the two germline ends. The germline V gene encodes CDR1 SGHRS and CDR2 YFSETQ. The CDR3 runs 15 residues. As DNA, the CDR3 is TGCGCCAGCAGCTTGGGGGGGCACTCCGTAGATACGCAGTATTTT. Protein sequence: CASSLGGHSVDTQYF.

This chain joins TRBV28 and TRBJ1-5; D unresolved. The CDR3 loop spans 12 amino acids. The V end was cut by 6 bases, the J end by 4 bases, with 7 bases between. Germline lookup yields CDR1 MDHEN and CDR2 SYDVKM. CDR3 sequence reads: CASSQLNQPQHF. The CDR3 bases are TGTGCCAGCAGCCAACTGAATCAGCCCCAGCATTTT.

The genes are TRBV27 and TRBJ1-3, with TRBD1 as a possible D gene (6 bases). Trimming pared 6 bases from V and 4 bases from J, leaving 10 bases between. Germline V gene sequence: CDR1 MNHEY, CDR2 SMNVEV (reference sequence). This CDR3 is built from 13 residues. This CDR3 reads CASSHTGGNTIYF. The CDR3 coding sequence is TGTGCCAGCAGCCACACAGGGGGAAACACCATATATTTT.

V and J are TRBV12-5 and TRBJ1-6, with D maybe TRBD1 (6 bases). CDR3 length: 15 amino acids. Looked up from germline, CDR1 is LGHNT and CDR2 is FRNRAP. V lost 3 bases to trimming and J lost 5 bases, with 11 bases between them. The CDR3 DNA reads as TGTGCTAGTGGTTTAGGGGGTTTCAATAATTCACCCCTCCACTTT. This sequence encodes CASGLGGFNNSPLHF.

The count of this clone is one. CDR3 DNA sequence: TGTGCCAGTCAGGGGGCAAGCTCCTACAATGAGCAGTTCTTC. It is translated as CASQGASSYNEQFF. The rearrangement joins TRBV28 to TRBJ2-1; TRBD1 matches at 8 bases. This CDR3 contains 14 residues. CDR1 is MDHEN, CDR2 SYDVKM, per germline. The V and J ends lost 9 bases and 0 bases, in that order; junction bases with no gene match: 4.

The CDR3 is CASSQGLPNIQYF. The DNA for the CDR3 is TGTGCCAGCAGCCAGGGACTGCCAAACATTCAGTACTTC. The chain employs TRBV7-2 and TRBJ2-4; possible D gene TRBD2, 6 bases. This CDR3 region has 13 residues. From germline, CDR1 is SGHTA and CDR2 FQGNSA. Trimming took off 5 bases at V and 6 bases at J, with 11 bases between the two ends. The variable domain in full, completed from reference TRBV7-2 and TRBJ2-4, reads GAGVSQSPSNKVTEKGKDVELRCDPISGHTALYWYRQSLGQGLEFLIYFQGNSAPDKSGLPSDRFSAERTGGSVSTLTIQRTQQEDSAVYLCASSQGLPNIQYFGAGTRLSVL.

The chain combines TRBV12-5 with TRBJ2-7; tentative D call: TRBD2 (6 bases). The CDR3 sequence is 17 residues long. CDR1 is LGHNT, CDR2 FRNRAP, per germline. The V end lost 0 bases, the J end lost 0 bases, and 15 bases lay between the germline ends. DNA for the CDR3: TGTGCTAGTGGTTTGGTCGGGAAGCGGGCTAGCTCCTACGAGCAGTACTTC. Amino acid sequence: CASGLVGKRASSYEQYF.

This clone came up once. The CDR3 DNA reads as TGTGCCAGCACCCCTGGGACAGGGTTAAATATCCATGGCTACACCTTC. This gives the protein CASTPGTGLNIHGYTF. The chain is built from TRBV28 and TRBJ1-2; TRBD1 agrees at 9 bases. CDR3 length equals 16 residues. V gave up 7 bases and J gave up 6 bases; unmatched junction bases: 15. Germline CDR1 MDHEN, CDR2 SYDVKM.

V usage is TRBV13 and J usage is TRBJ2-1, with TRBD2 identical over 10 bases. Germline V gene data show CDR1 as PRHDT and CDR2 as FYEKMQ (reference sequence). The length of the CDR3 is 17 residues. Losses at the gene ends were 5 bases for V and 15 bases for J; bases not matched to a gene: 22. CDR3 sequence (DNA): TGTGCCAGCAGCCCAAATAGGGTAGCGGGAGGCCAATCTGGTCCGTTCTTC. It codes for CASSPNRVAGGQSGPFF.

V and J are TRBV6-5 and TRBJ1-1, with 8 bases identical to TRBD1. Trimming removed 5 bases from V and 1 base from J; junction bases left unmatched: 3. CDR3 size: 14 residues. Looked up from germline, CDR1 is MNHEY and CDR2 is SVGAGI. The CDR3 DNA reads TGTGCCAGCAGTATAGGACAGGGGAACACTGAAGCTTTCTTT. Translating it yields CASSIGQGNTEAFF.

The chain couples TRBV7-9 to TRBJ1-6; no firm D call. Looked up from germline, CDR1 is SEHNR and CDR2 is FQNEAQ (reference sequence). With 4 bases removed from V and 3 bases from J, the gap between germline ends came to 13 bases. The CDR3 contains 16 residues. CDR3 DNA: TGTGCCAGCAGCTCCCCCAGCGCGAGCTATAATTCACCCCTCCACTTT. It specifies CASSSPSASYNSPLHF.

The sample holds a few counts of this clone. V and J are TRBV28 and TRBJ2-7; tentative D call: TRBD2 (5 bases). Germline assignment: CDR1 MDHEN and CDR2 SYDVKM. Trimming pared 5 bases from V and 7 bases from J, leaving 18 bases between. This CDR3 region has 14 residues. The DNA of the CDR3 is TGTGCCAGCAGTCTCTATGGGATCGGGGTAGAGCAGTACTTC. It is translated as CASSLYGIGVEQYF.

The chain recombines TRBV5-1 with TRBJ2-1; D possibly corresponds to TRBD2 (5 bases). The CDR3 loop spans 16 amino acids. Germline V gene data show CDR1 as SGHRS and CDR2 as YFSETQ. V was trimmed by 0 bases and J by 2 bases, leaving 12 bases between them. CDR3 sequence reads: CASSLGYSATYNEQFF. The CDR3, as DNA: TGCGCCAGCAGCTTGGGTTATAGCGCTACCTACAATGAGCAGTTCTTC.

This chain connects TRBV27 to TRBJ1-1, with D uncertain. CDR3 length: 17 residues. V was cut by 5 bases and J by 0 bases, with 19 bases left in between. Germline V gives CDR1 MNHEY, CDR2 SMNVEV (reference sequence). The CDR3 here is CASSTLYIRALNTEAFF. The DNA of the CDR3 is TGTGCCAGCAGTACCCTATACATAAGAGCGTTGAACACTGAAGCTTTCTTT.

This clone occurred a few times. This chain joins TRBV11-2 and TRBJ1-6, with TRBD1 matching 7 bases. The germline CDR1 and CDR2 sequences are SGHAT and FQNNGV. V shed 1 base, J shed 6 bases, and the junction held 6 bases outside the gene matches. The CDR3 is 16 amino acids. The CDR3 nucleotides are TGTGCCAGCAGCTTAGTGGGAAACAGGGGTAATTCACCCCTCCACTTT. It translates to CASSLVGNRGNSPLHF.

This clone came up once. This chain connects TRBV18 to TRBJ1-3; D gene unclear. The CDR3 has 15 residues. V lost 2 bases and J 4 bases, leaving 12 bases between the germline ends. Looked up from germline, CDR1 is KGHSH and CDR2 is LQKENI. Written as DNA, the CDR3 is TGTGCCAGCTCACCAAGGACCCGGGAAGGAAACACCATATATTTT. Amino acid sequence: CASSPRTREGNTIYF.

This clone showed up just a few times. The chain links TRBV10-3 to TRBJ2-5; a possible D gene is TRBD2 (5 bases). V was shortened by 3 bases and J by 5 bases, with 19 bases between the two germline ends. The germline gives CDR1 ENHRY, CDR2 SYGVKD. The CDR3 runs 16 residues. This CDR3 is CAISDIEGRSTETQYF. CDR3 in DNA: TGTGCCATCAGTGATATCGAGGGCCGAAGTACGGAGACCCAGTACTTC.

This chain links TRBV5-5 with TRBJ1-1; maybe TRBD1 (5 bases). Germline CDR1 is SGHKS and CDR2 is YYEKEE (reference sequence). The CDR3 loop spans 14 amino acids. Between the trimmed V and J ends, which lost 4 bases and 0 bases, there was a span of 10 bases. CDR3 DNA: TGTGCCAGCAGCCCCTGGGGGGTGAACACTGAAGCTTTCTTT. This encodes CASSPWGVNTEAFF.

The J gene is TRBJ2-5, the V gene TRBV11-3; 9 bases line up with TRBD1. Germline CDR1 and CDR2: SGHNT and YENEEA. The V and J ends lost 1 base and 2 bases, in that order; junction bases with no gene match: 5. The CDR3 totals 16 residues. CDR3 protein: CASSLGGQGQQETQYF. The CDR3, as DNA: TGTGCCAGCAGCTTAGGCGGACAGGGGCAACAAGAGACCCAGTACTTC.

CDR3 nucleotides: TGTGCCAGCAGTTCCTTATTCACAGCGGGGACCTACGAGCAGTACTTC. The encoded protein is CASSSLFTAGTYEQYF. V usage is TRBV28 and J usage is TRBJ2-7, with 7 positions matching TRBD2. The germline V gene has CDR1 MDHEN and CDR2 SYDVKM. This CDR3 region has 16 residues. Trimming took 4 bases from V and 2 from J; bases not matched to a gene: 11. The full variable domain, its missing parts supplied by reference TRBV28 and TRBJ2-7, is DVKVTQSSRYLVKRTGEKVFLECVQDMDHENMFWYRQDPGLGLRLIYFSYDVKMKEKGDIPEGYSVSREKKERFSLILESASTNQTSMYLCASSSLFTAGTYEQYFGPGTRLTVT.

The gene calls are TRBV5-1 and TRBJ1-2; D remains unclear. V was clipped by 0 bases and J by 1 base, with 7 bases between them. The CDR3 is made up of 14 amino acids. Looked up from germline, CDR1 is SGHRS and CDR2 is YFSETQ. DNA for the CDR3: TGCGCCAGCAGCTTGGAACACAATAACTATGGCTACACCTTC. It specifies CASSLEHNNYGYTF.

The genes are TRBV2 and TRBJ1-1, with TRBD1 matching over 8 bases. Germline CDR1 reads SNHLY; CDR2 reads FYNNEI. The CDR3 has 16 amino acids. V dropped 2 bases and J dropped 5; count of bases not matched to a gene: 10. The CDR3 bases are TGTGCCAGCAGTGAAAGCAGGACAGGGAAGGGGACTGAAGCTTTCTTT. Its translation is CASSESRTGKGTEAFF.

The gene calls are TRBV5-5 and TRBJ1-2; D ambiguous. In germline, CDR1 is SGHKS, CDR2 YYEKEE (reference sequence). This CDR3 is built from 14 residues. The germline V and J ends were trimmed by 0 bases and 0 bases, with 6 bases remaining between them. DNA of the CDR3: TGTGCCAGCAGCTTGGCCCTAGCTAACTATGGCTACACCTTC. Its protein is CASSLALANYGYTF.

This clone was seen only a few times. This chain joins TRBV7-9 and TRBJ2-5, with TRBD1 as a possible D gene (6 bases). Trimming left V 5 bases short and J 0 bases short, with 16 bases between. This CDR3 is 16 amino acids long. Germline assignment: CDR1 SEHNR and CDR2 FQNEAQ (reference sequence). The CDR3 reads CASSPHTGLDQETQYF. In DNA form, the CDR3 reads TGTGCCAGCAGCCCCCACACAGGGCTTGACCAAGAGACCCAGTACTTC.

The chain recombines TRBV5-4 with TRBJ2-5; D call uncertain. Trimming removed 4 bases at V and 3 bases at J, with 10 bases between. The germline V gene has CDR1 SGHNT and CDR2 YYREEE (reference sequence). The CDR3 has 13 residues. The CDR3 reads CASSQVPEETQYF. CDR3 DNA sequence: TGTGCCAGCAGCCAGGTGCCTGAAGAGACCCAGTACTTC.

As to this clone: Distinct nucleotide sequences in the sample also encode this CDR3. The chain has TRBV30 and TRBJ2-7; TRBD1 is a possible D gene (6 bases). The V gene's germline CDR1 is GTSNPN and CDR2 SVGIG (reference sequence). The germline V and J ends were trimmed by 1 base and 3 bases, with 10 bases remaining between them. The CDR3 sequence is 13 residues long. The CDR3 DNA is TGTGCCTGGAGTGGACAGGATAGCTACGAGCAGTACTTC. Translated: CAWSGQDSYEQYF.

The CDR3 DNA follows: TGTGCCAGCTGGGACTACACAGGGTCTAATTCACCCCTCCACTTT. Its translation is CASWDYTGSNSPLHF. The gene calls are TRBV11-2 and TRBJ1-6; TRBD1 might be the D (6 bases). CDR1 is SGHAT, CDR2 FQNNGV, per germline. The CDR3 sequence is 15 residues long. The germline V and J ends were trimmed by 8 bases and 6 bases, with 17 bases remaining between them.

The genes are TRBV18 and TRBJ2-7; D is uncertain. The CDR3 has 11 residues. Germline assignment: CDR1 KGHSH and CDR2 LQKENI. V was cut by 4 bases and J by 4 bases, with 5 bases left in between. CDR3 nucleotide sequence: TGTGCCAGCTCACGCCAGTACGAGCAGTACTTC. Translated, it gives CASSRQYEQYF.

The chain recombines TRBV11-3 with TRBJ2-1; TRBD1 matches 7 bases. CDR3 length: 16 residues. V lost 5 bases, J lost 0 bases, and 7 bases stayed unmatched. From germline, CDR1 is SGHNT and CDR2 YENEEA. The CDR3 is CASSPYSGGSYNEQFF. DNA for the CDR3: TGTGCCAGCAGCCCGTATTCAGGGGGCTCCTACAATGAGCAGTTCTTC.

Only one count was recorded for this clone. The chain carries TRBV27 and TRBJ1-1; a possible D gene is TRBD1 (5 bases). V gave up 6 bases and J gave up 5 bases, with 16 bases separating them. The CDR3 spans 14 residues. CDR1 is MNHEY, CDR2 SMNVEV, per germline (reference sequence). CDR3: CASSQGRVWTEAFF. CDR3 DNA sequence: TGTGCCAGCAGCCAGGGCCGGGTATGGACTGAAGCTTTCTTT.